The 24 T cell receptor beta chains below all came from one sample that was sequenced in a study of shared clonotypes between healthy human individuals. Clones were read by immunoSEQ multiplex PCR, and TCRdb kept only the in-frame ones, dropping some. The data show roughly 2.5 million clones, around nine tenths seen once. Specimen: naive CD4+ T cells sorted from blood. Subset specified: CD45RA+ positively selected. The receptor source for this set is a man aged 18 to 35 in good health.

V usage is TRBV14 and J usage is TRBJ2-7; a weak D match, TRBD1 (5 bases). Trimming pared 5 bases from V and 4 bases from J, leaving 9 bases between. Germline assignment: CDR1 SGHDN and CDR2 FVKESK. This CDR3 has 12 amino acids. CDR3 sequence (DNA): TGTGCCAGCAGCGAAAGGGGTTACGAGCAGTACTTC. Protein: CASSERGYEQYF.

V gene TRBV29-1 combines with J gene TRBJ2-1, with 11 positions matching TRBD2. After removal of 4 bases from V and 1 base from J, the junction contained 3 bases not matched to a gene. Germline loops: CDR1 SQVTM, CDR2 ANQGSEA. The CDR3 has 15 amino acids. The CDR3 protein is CSVGLAGRSYNEQFF. The CDR3 DNA is TGCAGCGTTGGACTAGCGGGAAGATCCTACAATGAGCAGTTCTTC.

The V and J genes are TRBV2 and TRBJ2-5; no clear D. Germline CDR1 and CDR2: SNHLY and FYNNEI. The CDR3 sequence is 12 residues long. V was trimmed by 8 bases and J by 4 bases, leaving 11 bases between them. CDR3 bases: TGTGCCAGCGGGAATCCCGGAGAGACCCAGTACTTC. Its protein product is CASGNPGETQYF.

The sample holds a few counts of this clone. The chain recombines TRBV11-2 with TRBJ1-1, with D unresolved. Trimming cost V 3 bases and J 1 base, with 6 bases left between them. The CDR3 contains 13 residues. From germline, CDR1 is SGHAT and CDR2 FQNNGV. CDR3 amino acids: CASSLATNTEAFF. The CDR3 nucleotides read TGTGCCAGCAGCTTGGCTACGAACACTGAAGCTTTCTTT.

V is TRBV10-3 and J is TRBJ2-7; 8 bases fit TRBD1. Germline-derived CDR1 and CDR2 are ENHRY and SYGVKD. CDR3 length: 13 residues. The J segment lost 5 bases and the V segment lost 10 bases, leaving 10 bases of the junction unmatched. CDR3 nucleotide sequence: TGTGCCACCAGGACAGGGACTGTCCACGAGCAGTACTTC. It specifies CATRTGTVHEQYF.

In regard to this clone: One end of the junction fails to match germline, which may point to a read error. Other DNA sequences in this specimen translate into the identical CDR3. The CDR3, as DNA: TGTGCCAGCAGGAGACAGGTGACCTACGAGCAGTACTTT. This gives the protein CASRRQVTYEQYF. This sequence joins TRBV2 and TRBJ2-7; TRBD1 is a possible D gene (6 bases). The CDR3 has 13 amino acids. Germline loops: CDR1 SNHLY, CDR2 FYNNEI.

The chain employs TRBV25-1 and TRBJ1-2; D is undetermined. Trimming removed 5 bases at V and 3 bases at J, with 7 bases between. This CDR3 is 12 amino acids long. Germline lookup yields CDR1 MGHDK and CDR2 SYGVNS. DNA of the CDR3: TGTGCCAGCAGTCGGCAGGACTATGGCTACACCTTC. Protein sequence: CASSRQDYGYTF.

J is TRBJ2-7 and V is TRBV6-4, with D perhaps being TRBD1 or TRBD2 (5 bases each). Between the trimmed V and J ends, which lost 6 bases and 3 bases, there was a span of 12 bases. In germline, CDR1 is MRHNA, CDR2 SNTAGT. This CDR3 comprises 13 residues. This CDR3 reads CASRGRFFYEQYF. The CDR3 DNA reads TGTGCCAGCAGGGGACGGTTCTTCTACGAGCAGTACTTC.

The chain has TRBV2 and TRBJ2-2; D not certain. V shed 5 bases and J shed 3 bases, with 10 bases lying between them. Germline lookup yields CDR1 SNHLY and CDR2 FYNNEI. The CDR3 length is 14 residues. CDR3 region: CASSFITHTGELFF. The CDR3 DNA is TGTGCCAGCAGTTTTATAACCCACACCGGGGAGCTGTTTTTT.

The sample holds one count of this clone. CDR3 amino acids: CSVYGTGTGELFF. The CDR3 DNA reads as TGCAGCGTCTACGGTACAGGCACCGGGGAGCTGTTTTTT. This chain uses TRBV29-1 with TRBJ2-2; possibly TRBD1 for D (5 bases). Germline assignment: CDR1 SQVTM and CDR2 ANQGSEA. This CDR3 contains 13 residues. V was cut by 6 bases and J by 4 bases, with 12 bases left in between.

The V gene is TRBV5-6, the J gene TRBJ1-4; D is unresolved. Germline V gene lookup returns CDR1 SGHDT and CDR2 YYEEEE. There are 14 residues in the CDR3. Trimming stripped 2 bases from V and 0 bases from J, with 5 bases between. The CDR3 DNA is TGTGCCAGCAGCTTACGACCAACTAATGAAAAACTGTTTTTT. Translated: CASSLRPTNEKLFF.

This chain uses TRBV7-2 with TRBJ1-4; TRBD1 aligns across 7 bases. The CDR3 length is 17 residues. The V segment lost 5 bases and the J segment 7 bases; nucleotides outside the gene matches: 16. The germline V gene encodes CDR1 SGHTA and CDR2 FQGNSA. CDR3 sequence reads: CASSVNPPGQWGEKLFF. As DNA, the CDR3 is TGTGCCAGCAGCGTAAATCCACCGGGACAGTGGGGTGAAAAACTGTTTTTT.

As concerns this clone: Other DNA sequences in this sample translate to the same CDR3. The chain carries TRBV18 and TRBJ2-5; no definite D call. The V gene's germline CDR1 is KGHSH and CDR2 LQKENI. V gave up 2 bases and J gave up 1 base, with 5 bases separating them. The CDR3 loop spans 13 amino acids. The CDR3 region has the DNA TGTGCCAGCTCACCAGTCCTCCAAGAGACCCAGTACTTC. This translates into CASSPVLQETQYF.

The chain links TRBV10-3 to TRBJ1-2; a weak D match, TRBD1 (6 bases). This CDR3 is 14 amino acids long. V dropped 2 bases and J dropped 5 bases, with 12 bases sitting between them. CDR1 ENHRY and CDR2 SYGVKD come from the germline V gene. In DNA form, the CDR3 reads TGTGCCATCAGTGAGGGGGGCCATAGATATGGCTACACCTTC. Translating it yields CAISEGGHRYGYTF.

V is TRBV10-3 and J is TRBJ2-3, with D perhaps matching TRBD2 (6 bases). Germline CDR1 ENHRY, CDR2 SYGVKD. Trimming left V 3 bases short and J 0 bases short, with 10 bases between. The CDR3 totals 15 residues. The CDR3 nucleotides read TGTGCCATCAGTGATTTGGAGGGGAGCACAGATACGCAGTATTTT. Its translation is CAISDLEGSTDTQYF.

The chain links TRBV2 to TRBJ2-5, with 7 bases matching TRBD2. The CDR3 is 14 amino acids. V shed 7 bases, J shed 1 base, and the junction held 6 bases outside the gene matches. From germline, CDR1 is SNHLY and CDR2 FYNNEI. The CDR3 DNA is TGTGCCAGCATCAACGGGGGGACCCAAGAGACCCAGTACTTC. This encodes CASINGGTQETQYF.

J is TRBJ2-7 and V is TRBV5-6; 8 positions agree with TRBD1. The germline gives CDR1 SGHDT, CDR2 YYEEEE. CDR3 size: 14 residues. Unmatched junction bases numbered 6, after V lost 5 bases and J lost 2 bases. DNA for the CDR3: TGTGCCAGCAGACCGGGACAGGTGACCTACGAGCAGTACTTC. Amino acid sequence: CASRPGQVTYEQYF.

The CDR3 nucleotides are TGCGCCAGCAGCTTGGCACTAGCGGGGCCTTCCCAGTACTTC. Residues: CASSLALAGPSQYF. The V gene is TRBV5-1, the J gene TRBJ2-5; 10 bases fit TRBD2. After removal of 0 bases from V and 9 bases from J, the junction contained 5 bases not matched to a gene. CDR1 is SGHRS, CDR2 YFSETQ, per germline. This CDR3 spans 14 amino acids.

In the case of this clone: Other DNA sequences within the sample encode an identical CDR3. V is TRBV9 and J is TRBJ1-3; D unclear. Looked up from germline, CDR1 is SGDLS and CDR2 is YYNGEE. CDR3 length: 13 amino acids. Trimming pared 3 bases from V and 1 base from J, leaving 5 bases between. CDR3 nucleotides: TGTGCCAGCAGCGCACTTTCTGGAAACACCATATATTTT. This gives the protein CASSALSGNTIYF.

This chain links TRBV6-6 with TRBJ1-2; unclear D gene. CDR1 MNHNY and CDR2 SVGAGI come from the germline V gene (reference sequence). V lost 2 bases and J lost 3, with 13 bases in between. This CDR3 comprises 15 residues. In DNA form, the CDR3 reads TGTGCCAGCAGTTACGGCGGAATTTTCGACTATGGCTACACCTTC. Encoded protein: CASSYGGIFDYGYTF.

V and J are TRBV5-6 and TRBJ2-5; tentatively, D is TRBD2 (6 bases). Germline values: CDR1 SGHDT, CDR2 YYEEEE. The CDR3 sequence is 16 residues long. The V and J ends lost 6 bases and 1 base respectively, with 19 bases between them. The CDR3 sequence is CASILKRGLRQETQYF. CDR3 DNA sequence: TGTGCCAGCATCCTCAAAAGGGGACTCCGCCAAGAGACCCAGTACTTC.

This clone was counted between two and nine times. V usage is TRBV9 and J usage is TRBJ1-5; TRBD1 is a possible D gene (6 bases). This CDR3 contains 18 residues. Trimming stripped 4 bases from V and 5 bases from J, with 25 bases between. In germline, CDR1 is SGDLS, CDR2 YYNGEE. The CDR3 loop is CASSLAEAGEGLDQPQHF. The CDR3 coding sequence is TGTGCCAGCAGCTTAGCTGAGGCAGGGGAGGGTTTAGATCAGCCCCAGCATTTT.

In this sample, this clone turned up a few times. The V and J genes are TRBV19 and TRBJ1-6, with D unresolved. This CDR3 contains 13 residues. Trimming removed 7 bases at V and 8 bases at J, with 12 bases between. Germline V CDR1 and CDR2: LNHDA, SQIVND (reference sequence). CDR3 nucleotides: TGTGCCAGTACCCCAGGCGACTATTCACCCCTCCACTTT. Its translation: CASTPGDYSPLHF.

As to this clone: The sample carries other DNA sequences with the same CDR3. This sequence joins TRBV5-1 and TRBJ1-5, with D tentatively TRBD1 (6 bases). Germline-derived CDR1 and CDR2 are SGHRS and YFSETQ. The CDR3 extends over 16 amino acids. With 0 bases removed from V and 0 bases from J, the gap between germline ends came to 10 bases. The CDR3 reads CASSLEGGYSNQPQHF. The CDR3 bases are TGCGCCAGCAGCTTGGAGGGGGGCTATAGCAATCAGCCCCAGCATTTT.